The clone carrying this T cell receptor (beta chain) was observed a handful of times. CDR1 SGHAT and CDR2 FQNNGV come from the germline V gene. Trimming removed 1 base at V and 8 bases at J, with 14 bases between. The CDR3 is 14 amino acids. TCRdb independently ran MiXCR on the 5' RACE reads; one entry per CDR3 protein. The sample includes 75,000 or so distinct CDR3 sequences, roughly 15% of them seen just once. Unfractionated whole blood was the source of the extracted total RNA. The sample belongs to a study of human T cells and chemical hapten exposure. The chain combines TRBV11-2 with TRBJ1-2; D is undetermined. The clonotype originates from a female donor in good health. In DNA, the CDR3 is TGTGCCAGCAGCTTAGGAAATAGCTTTGGGGGCTACACCTTC. Its protein is CASSLGNSFGGYTF. Based on the CDR3 plus reference TRBV11-2 and TRBJ1-2, the full variable domain is EAGVAQSPRYKIIEKRQSVAFWCNPISGHATLYWYQQILGQGPKLLIQFQNNGVVDDSQLPKDRFSAERLKGVDSTLKIQPAKLEDSAVYLCASSLGNSFGGYTFGSGTRLTVV.